Each of the 27 T cell receptor beta chains below was sequenced from the same sample in a study of blood T cell repertoires in COVID-19. TCRdb keeps only in-frame clones here, not all; method: immunoSEQ multiplex PCR. This sample has 150,000 or so clones, with approximately 79% found just once. The material sequenced was peripheral blood. The source is a woman of 80 years or more with acute or convalescent COVID-19.

This clone was detected a few times. The chain is built from TRBV28 and TRBJ1-3; 10 nucleotides agree with TRBD1. The ends lost 5 bases at V and 0 bases at J; junction bases unmatched: 1. Germline values: CDR1 MDHEN, CDR2 SYDVKM. This CDR3 contains 15 residues. CDR3 sequence: CASSRQGASGNTIYF. CDR3 nucleotide sequence: TGTGCCAGCAGTCGACAGGGGGCCTCTGGAAACACCATATATTTT.

The chain links TRBV27 to TRBJ2-1; TRBD2 agrees at 9 bases. The CDR3 spans 21 residues. Germline CDR1 MNHEY, CDR2 SMNVEV (reference sequence). After removal of 6 bases from V and 1 base from J, the junction contained 22 bases not matched to a gene. The CDR3 reads CASSWARGVAREGASYNEQFF. DNA of the CDR3: TGTGCCAGCAGCTGGGCCCGGGGGGTAGCGCGGGAGGGAGCTTCCTACAATGAGCAGTTCTTC.

The chain employs TRBV6-5 and TRBJ2-6; no clear D gene. The CDR3 consists of 13 residues. Per the germline V gene, CDR1 is MNHEY and CDR2 is SVGAGI. The V end was cut by 3 bases, the J end by 4 bases, with 4 bases between. CDR3 sequence reads: CASSYAGANVLTF. The CDR3 DNA reads as TGTGCCAGCAGTTATGCGGGGGCCAACGTCCTGACTTTC.

The genes are TRBV10-2 and TRBJ2-7; 7 nucleotides align to TRBD1. There are 13 residues in the CDR3. Germline loops: CDR1 WSHSY, CDR2 SAAADI. V was pared by 6 bases and J by 7 bases, with 9 bases of the junction left unmatched. CDR3 protein: CASRGQPMGEQYF. Written as DNA, the CDR3 is TGCGCCAGCAGGGGACAGCCCATGGGGGAGCAGTACTTC.

V and J are TRBV9 and TRBJ1-4; maybe TRBD1 (6 bases). This CDR3 spans 14 amino acids. Trimming shortened V by 6 bases and J by 8 bases, and 17 bases separated the two germline ends. The germline V gene has CDR1 SGDLS and CDR2 YYNGEE. The CDR3 DNA follows: TGTGCCAGCAATCCGGGGGGCAGAGGAGAAAAACTGTTTTTT. It specifies CASNPGGRGEKLFF.

The chain recombines TRBV10-2 with TRBJ2-5; maybe TRBD2 (5 bases). The CDR3 is made up of 13 amino acids. Germline loops: CDR1 WSHSY, CDR2 SAAADI. V shed 2 bases and J shed 5 bases, with 9 bases lying between them. The CDR3 bases are TGCGCCAGCAGTGAGGGCGGGCGGGAGACCCAGTACTTC. Translating gives CASSEGGRETQYF.

This chain connects TRBV9 to TRBJ1-3; 9 nucleotides match TRBD1. V was clipped by 3 bases and J by 0 bases; unmatched bases: 7. Germline V gene lookup returns CDR1 SGDLS and CDR2 YYNGEE. The CDR3 is 17 residues long. Here the CDR3 DNA reads TGTGCCAGCAGCGCGTTAGGACAGGGGAGCTCTGGAAACACCATATATTTT. It is translated as CASSALGQGSSGNTIYF.

The chain couples TRBV2 to TRBJ1-2, with 7 positions matching TRBD1. From germline, CDR1 is SNHLY and CDR2 FYNNEI. The CDR3 has 16 residues. V shed 4 bases and J 2 bases; nucleotides not matched to a gene: 10. Written as DNA, the CDR3 is TGTGCCAGCAGTGCAGGGACAGCGAGTAACAACTATGGCTACACCTTC. Amino acid sequence: CASSAGTASNNYGYTF.

This chain uses TRBV28 with TRBJ2-6; 10 bases line up with TRBD1. The CDR3 is 17 residues long. The junction had 3 bases not matched to a gene; V was cut back by 2 bases and J by 2 bases. Germline values: CDR1 MDHEN, CDR2 SYDVKM. CDR3: CASSLGTGVAGANVLTF. The CDR3 region has the DNA TGTGCCAGCAGTTTAGGGACAGGGGTGGCTGGGGCCAACGTCCTGACTTTC.

The genes are TRBV7-6 and TRBJ2-7; a possible D gene is TRBD2 (5 bases). CDR3 length equals 15 residues. CDR1 SGHVS and CDR2 FNYEAQ come from the germline V gene. V was trimmed by 3 bases and J by 5 bases, leaving 17 bases between them. CDR3 protein: CASSLNSVPVHEQYF. The CDR3 DNA sequence: TGTGCCAGCAGCTTGAATAGCGTTCCTGTACACGAGCAGTACTTC.

This chain uses TRBV3-1 (or the pseudogene TRBV3-2) with TRBJ2-1; TRBD2 matches at 14 bases. Germline V gives CDR1 LGHDT, CDR2 YNNKEL (reference sequence). The CDR3 runs 16 residues. J lost 4 bases, V lost 3 bases, and 2 bases had no gene match. The CDR3 loop is CASSHGTSGGYNEQFF. CDR3 nucleotides: TGTGCCAGCAGCCATGGGACTAGCGGGGGATACAATGAGCAGTTCTTC.

The V gene is TRBV23-1, the J gene TRBJ1-2; 7 nucleotides align to TRBD1. TRBV23-1 is an ORF, and what it does is uncertain. Germline trimming cut 7 bases from V and 5 bases from J; bases unmatched to any gene: 10. There are 14 residues in the CDR3. CDR3 in amino acids: CASTRDRERYGYTF. CDR3 DNA sequence: TGCGCCAGCACTCGCGACAGGGAGCGGTATGGCTACACCTTC.

CDR3 coding DNA: TGTGCCAGCAGCCAAAACAGGGCCGCCCAGCCCCAGCATTTT. Its translation: CASSQNRAAQPQHF. V usage is TRBV3-1 (or the pseudogene TRBV3-2) and J usage is TRBJ1-5, with a weak D call TRBD1 (6 bases). The CDR3 is made up of 14 amino acids. The V and J ends lost 2 bases and 7 bases respectively, with 12 bases between them. Germline assignment: CDR1 LGHDT and CDR2 YNNKEL (reference sequence).

The chain recombines TRBV7-9 with TRBJ1-3; TRBD1 agrees at 9 bases. The V gene's germline CDR1 is SEHNR and CDR2 FQNEAQ (reference sequence). The CDR3 runs to 15 residues. V trimming: 2 bases; J trimming: 4 bases; junction bases outside the gene matches: 3. The CDR3 bases are TGTGCCAGCAGCTTAATCGGACAGGGGGGAAACACCATATATTTT. Translating gives CASSLIGQGGNTIYF.

This clone has only a few counts. The genes are TRBV9 and TRBJ2-7; TRBD1 agrees at 7 bases. This CDR3 region has 16 residues. V lost 3 bases and J lost 5; bases outside the gene matches: 14. Germline CDR1 SGDLS, CDR2 YYNGEE. The CDR3 region is CASSESIGDRSNEQYF. For the CDR3, the DNA is TGTGCCAGCAGCGAGAGCATAGGGGACAGATCGAACGAGCAGTACTTC.

This clone occurred a few times. The genes are TRBV5-6 and TRBJ1-5; D may be TRBD1 (6 bases). The V end lost 4 bases, the J end lost 2 bases, and 22 bases lay between the germline ends. The V gene's germline CDR1 is SGHDT and CDR2 YYEEEE. The CDR3 runs 18 residues. CDR3 loop: CASSRGITGRGGNQPQHF. CDR3 in DNA: TGTGCCAGCAGCCGCGGAATAACAGGGAGGGGTGGCAATCAGCCCCAGCATTTT.

The chain links TRBV6-5 to TRBJ2-3; 7 bases line up with TRBD2. The CDR3 is made up of 14 amino acids. V gave up 6 bases and J gave up 2 bases; unmatched junction bases: 5. Germline CDR1 is MNHEY and CDR2 is SVGAGI. CDR3 region: CASSRDYDTDTQYF. CDR3 in DNA: TGTGCCAGCAGCCGGGACTATGACACAGATACGCAGTATTTT.

V usage is TRBV6-4 and J usage is TRBJ1-5, with TRBD1 matching 7 bases. Germline assignment: CDR1 MRHNA and CDR2 SNTAGT. The CDR3 has 14 residues. CDR3 sequence reads: CSIRMDRTNQPQHF. The CDR3 region has the DNA TGTTCCATACGAATGGACAGGACCAATCAGCCCCAGCATTTT.

The chain combines TRBV6-6 with TRBJ1-2; 9 positions match TRBD1. In germline, CDR1 is MNHNY, CDR2 SVGAGI (reference sequence). The length of the CDR3 is 14 residues. J was trimmed by 7 bases and V by 6 bases; bases with no gene match: 9. The CDR3 loop reads CASSLAGQGFGYTF. The DNA for the CDR3 is TGTGCCAGCAGCTTAGCCGGACAGGGGTTTGGCTACACCTTC.

The chain couples TRBV19 to TRBJ2-4; D might be TRBD2 (5 bases). The CDR3 has 14 residues. Looked up from germline, CDR1 is LNHDA and CDR2 is SQIVND (reference sequence). Trimming shortened V by 3 bases and J by 9 bases, and 15 bases separated the two germline ends. CDR3 nucleotides: TGTGCCAGTAGTATCGTTTCCAGGAGCGGCATTCAGTACTTC. This gives the protein CASSIVSRSGIQYF.

The CDR3 loop is CASSVDMYSNQPQHF. CDR3 DNA sequence: TGCGCCAGCAGTGTGGACATGTATAGCAATCAGCCCCAGCATTTT. V gene TRBV10-2 combines with J gene TRBJ1-5; D possibly corresponds to TRBD1 (5 bases). Germline V gene lookup returns CDR1 WSHSY and CDR2 SAAADI. The CDR3 extends over 15 amino acids. The germline V and J ends were trimmed by 4 bases and 0 bases, with 10 bases remaining between them.

V is TRBV28 and J is TRBJ2-5, with a possible D match to TRBD1 (5 bases). The CDR3 loop spans 13 amino acids. CDR1 MDHEN and CDR2 SYDVKM come from the germline V gene. V shed 5 bases and J shed 3 bases, with 10 bases lying between them. The CDR3 sequence: CASSRQFKETQYF. In nucleotides, the CDR3 is TGTGCCAGCAGTAGACAGTTTAAAGAGACCCAGTACTTC. The variable domain in full, with the rest retrieved from reference TRBV28 and TRBJ2-5, is DVKVTQSSRYLVKRTGEKVFLECVQDMDHENMFWYRQDPGLGLRLIYFSYDVKMKEKGDIPEGYSVSREKKERFSLILESASTNQTSMYLCASSRQFKETQYFGPGTRLLVL.

The chain combines TRBV2 with TRBJ2-5, with 10 bases fitting TRBD2. Trimming at V came to 8 bases and at J to 3 bases, leaving 3 bases not matched to a gene. The CDR3 sequence is 13 residues long. Germline assignment: CDR1 SNHLY and CDR2 FYNNEI. The CDR3 sequence is CASDLAGEETQYF. In DNA, the CDR3 is TGTGCCAGCGACCTAGCGGGGGAAGAGACCCAGTACTTC.

J is TRBJ1-5 and V is TRBV28; 11 bases align to TRBD1. Germline V lookup: CDR1 MDHEN, CDR2 SYDVKM. V trimming: 4 bases; J trimming: 6 bases; junction bases outside the gene matches: 5. The CDR3 loop spans 15 amino acids. The CDR3 coding sequence is TGTGCCAGCAGTTCGCCGGGACAGGGGGTTCAGCCCCAGCATTTT. Protein sequence: CASSSPGQGVQPQHF.

CDR3 DNA sequence: TGTGCCAGCATCGAGACTGCGAACACTGAAGCTTTCTTT. Its translation: CASIETANTEAFF. J is TRBJ1-1 and V is TRBV7-6, with unresolved D. CDR3 size: 13 residues. V lost 7 bases, J lost 1 base, and 10 bases lay in between. Per the germline V gene, CDR1 is SGHVS and CDR2 is FNYEAQ. The whole variable domain, remainder taken from reference TRBV7-6 and TRBJ1-1, is GAGVSQSPRYKVTKRGQDVALRCDPISGHVSLYWYRQALGQGPEFLTYFNYEAQQDKSGLPNDRFSAERPEGSISTLTIQRTEQRDSAMYRCASIETANTEAFFGQGTRLTVV.

V usage is TRBV5-1 and J usage is TRBJ1-1; D gene ambiguous. This CDR3 contains 13 residues. Trimming took off 3 bases at V and 4 bases at J, with 10 bases between the two ends. In germline, CDR1 is SGHRS, CDR2 YFSETQ. CDR3 sequence: CASSSQAGTEAFF. CDR3 bases: TGCGCCAGCAGCTCCCAAGCGGGCACTGAAGCTTTCTTT.

This clone has a single count. The genes are TRBV3-1 (or the pseudogene TRBV3-2) and TRBJ2-3; 10 nucleotides agree with TRBD1. Trimming removed 4 bases from V and 4 bases from J; junction bases left unmatched: 5. There are 15 residues in the CDR3. CDR1 and CDR2 (germline): LGHDT, YNNKEL (reference sequence). In DNA form, the CDR3 reads TGTGCCAGCAGCCTGGGGACAGGGGCGCCAGATACGCAGTATTTT. This gives the protein CASSLGTGAPDTQYF.